The TCR beta chain under discussion was sequenced for a study of breast tumors, draining lymph nodes, adjacent tissues. Axillary draining lymph nodes of breast cancer patients supplied the node samples. Study observations and caveats: Luminal-like breast cancer showed significantly greater tumor-nontumor repertoire similarity than basal-like breast cancer did. Data only fit, rather than demonstrated, lymph node origin of most tumor T cells.

Each CDR3 protein gets one entry after TCRdb re-called the multiplex PCR reads with MiXCR. This table holds about 200,000 distinct CDR3 sequences, 30% to 40% found once. CDR3 length: 16 amino acids. From germline, CDR1 is LNHDA and CDR2 SQIVND (reference sequence). V lost 3 bases to trimming and J lost 2 bases; unmatched junction nucleotides: 4. This clonotype was seen at least ten times. Antigen unknown. Material: axillary lymph node tissue. The J gene is TRBJ1-3, the V gene TRBV19; 10 nucleotides align to TRBD1. The sequence was collected from a female donor with breast cancer. Some clones in this sample may be carry-over from other donors' samples. The CDR3 loop reads CASSMPTGGPGNTIYF. CDR3 DNA sequence: TGTGCCAGTAGTATGCCGACAGGGGGCCCTGGAAACACCATATATTTT.